The present T cell receptor (beta chain) was sequenced within a study of cytomegalovirus exposure and HLA in healthy donors. Regarding the study as a whole: The authors judged a highly shared variant cluster likely a sequencing artifact. Associated with cytomegalovirus, according to the listing, were around 160 TCR beta chains. A later analysis showed that HLA-associated TCR beta chains had undergone more clonal expansion than equally common others.

PCR employed 60 Vbeta and 13 Jbeta primers. Sequencing used immunoSEQ multiplex PCR; TCRdb keeps in-frame clones, though not all of them. Of 190,000 or so clones listed, approximately 80% are singletons. This CDR3 has 17 amino acids. Trimming took 0 bases from V and 5 from J; bases not matched to a gene: 9. Germline V gives CDR1 LGHNA, CDR2 YNFKEQ. This clone turned up a few times. No antigen is known for it. The gene calls are TRBV4-2 and TRBJ2-1; 8 nucleotides agree with TRBD1. The sequenced sample consisted of PBMCs. The TCR was taken from a woman aged 45-65 years in good health and CMV-seropositive. In DNA form, the CDR3 reads TGTGCCAGCAGCCAAGATCTGGGACAGGATTCAAACAATGAGCAGTTCTTC. This encodes CASSQDLGQDSNNEQFF.